What follows is one T cell receptor beta chain and its context. Its antigen is not identified. The data are from a study of coeliac disease. TCRdb's table, derived via immunoSEQ multiplex PCR, lists solely in-frame clones and lacks some. The profile covers over 6,500 clones, with 60% to 80% appearing a single time and 4.3% taken by the ten largest. Study outcomes and limitations: Control samples showed higher TRB and TRG clonality than intraepithelial and lamina propria samples in active celiac disease.

The CDR3 has 18 residues. Germline assignment: CDR1 ENHRY and CDR2 SYGVKD. J was trimmed by 7 bases and V by 8 bases; bases with no gene match: 23. What was sequenced was lamina propria lymphocytes from the gut. The J gene is TRBJ1-2, the V gene TRBV10-3; 9 nucleotides align to TRBD1. This clonotype was obtained from a woman aged 18-30 years with active celiac disease. CDR3 protein: CAILNPGQGYKLSAGYTF. CDR3 sequence (DNA): TGTGCCATCCTTAACCCGGGACAGGGTTATAAATTGTCAGCTGGCTACACCTTC.